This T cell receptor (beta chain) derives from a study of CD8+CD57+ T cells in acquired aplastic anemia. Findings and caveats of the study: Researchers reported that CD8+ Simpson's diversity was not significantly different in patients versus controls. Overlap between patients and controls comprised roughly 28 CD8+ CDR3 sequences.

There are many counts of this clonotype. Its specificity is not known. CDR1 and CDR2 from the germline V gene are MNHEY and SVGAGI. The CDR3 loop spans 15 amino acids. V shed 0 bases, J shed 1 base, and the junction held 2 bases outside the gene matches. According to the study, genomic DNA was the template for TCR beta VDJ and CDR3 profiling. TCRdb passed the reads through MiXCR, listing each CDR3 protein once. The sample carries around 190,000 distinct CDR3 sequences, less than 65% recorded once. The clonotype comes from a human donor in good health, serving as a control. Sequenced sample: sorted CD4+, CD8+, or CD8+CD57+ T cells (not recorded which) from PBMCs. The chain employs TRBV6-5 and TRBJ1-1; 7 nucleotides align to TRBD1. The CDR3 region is CASSYSYRGNTEAFF. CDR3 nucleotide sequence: TGTGCCAGCAGTTACTCGTACAGGGGGAACACTGAAGCTTTCTTT.